The 26 T cell receptor beta chains presented below share a single source sample, sequenced in a study of shared clonotypes between healthy human individuals. Sequencing used immunoSEQ multiplex PCR; TCRdb keeps in-frame clones, though not all of them. This sample has over 2 million clones, with 95% found just once. Sequenced sample: naive CD4+ T cells sorted from blood. Indicated subset: CD45RA+ positively selected. The receptor set was obtained from a man between 18 and 29 years old in good health.

The rearrangement joins TRBV19 to TRBJ1-2; the match to TRBD1 covers 7 bases. Trimming removed 3 bases from V and 4 bases from J; junction bases left unmatched: 8. Germline lookup yields CDR1 LNHDA and CDR2 SQIVND (reference sequence). The CDR3 has 15 amino acids. CDR3 nucleotide sequence: TGTGCCAGTAGTATGAATAGGGGGCCTACCTATGGCTACACCTTC. Translating gives CASSMNRGPTYGYTF.

The gene calls are TRBV4-1 and TRBJ2-1; D gene ambiguous. This CDR3 contains 12 residues. Germline-derived CDR1 and CDR2 are MGHRA and YSYEKL. V was shortened by 0 bases and J by 9 bases, with 6 bases between the two germline ends. The CDR3, as DNA: TGCGCCAGCAGCCAAGACGATGGTGAGCAGTTCTTC. The encoded protein is CASSQDDGEQFF.

The chain has TRBV5-1 and TRBJ2-7, with D uncertain. Trimming left V 0 bases short and J 0 bases short, with 7 bases between. The germline gives CDR1 SGHRS, CDR2 YFSETQ. The CDR3 runs 14 residues. For the CDR3, the DNA is TGCGCCAGCAGCTTGGAAATCCACTCCTACGAGCAGTACTTC. Protein: CASSLEIHSYEQYF.

The chain recombines TRBV19 with TRBJ1-2, with D tentatively TRBD1 (5 bases). The V end lost 6 bases, the J end lost 4 bases, and 12 bases lay between the germline ends. Germline V gene lookup returns CDR1 LNHDA and CDR2 SQIVND (reference sequence). The CDR3 runs 13 residues. For the CDR3, the DNA is TGTGCCAGTAGACCGGGACGGCTCTATGGCTACACCTTC. The encoded protein is CASRPGRLYGYTF.

The chain uses TRBV7-8 and TRBJ1-3; D not resolved. The germline CDR1 and CDR2 sequences are SGHVS and FQNEAQ. Trimming took off 1 base at V and 5 bases at J, with 0 bases between the two ends. The CDR3 is made up of 11 amino acids. The CDR3 region has the DNA TGTGCCAGCAGCTTAGGAAACACCATATATTTT. The encoded protein is CASSLGNTIYF.

With respect to this clone: Other DNA sequences from this sample encode an identical CDR3 as well. The V call is TRBV7-2, the J call TRBJ2-6; 7 nucleotides match TRBD1. CDR3 length: 16 amino acids. With 0 bases clipped from V and 2 bases from J, the junction kept 1 base outside the gene matches. The germline gives CDR1 SGHTA, CDR2 FQGNSA. CDR3 sequence reads: CASSLAGGPGANVLTF. Here the CDR3 DNA reads TGTGCCAGCAGCTTAGCAGGGGGCCCTGGGGCCAACGTCCTGACTTTC.

The chain joins TRBV6-1 to TRBJ2-1, with TRBD1 identical over 10 bases. The germline gives CDR1 MNHNS, CDR2 SASEGT. CDR3 length: 16 amino acids. V lost 3 bases, J lost 2 bases, and 4 bases stayed unmatched. The CDR3 loop is CASSDRDRGPYNEQFF. The CDR3 DNA reads as TGTGCCAGCAGTGACCGGGACAGGGGACCCTACAATGAGCAGTTCTTC.

The rearrangement uses TRBV6-5 and TRBJ2-1; the D is unclear. Germline lookup yields CDR1 MNHEY and CDR2 SVGAGI. The CDR3 has 13 residues. With 10 bases removed from V and 4 bases from J, the gap between germline ends came to 14 bases. CDR3 region: CATYQQPYNEQFF. For the CDR3, the DNA is TGTGCCACGTATCAGCAGCCTTACAATGAGCAGTTCTTC.

This chain connects TRBV7-3 to TRBJ1-1; no clear D. Per the germline V gene, CDR1 is SGHTA and CDR2 is FQGTGA. Deletions cut 1 base from V and 1 base from J, with 10 bases between. The length of the CDR3 is 15 residues. The DNA of the CDR3 is TGTGCCAGCAGCTTAAGTGCAGATAGGAACACTGAAGCTTTCTTT. This sequence encodes CASSLSADRNTEAFF.

To note about this clone: This CDR3 is also generated by other DNA sequences in the sample. The rearrangement uses TRBV5-4 and TRBJ2-5; 11 bases map to TRBD2. Germline V gene lookup returns CDR1 SGHNT and CDR2 YYREEE (reference sequence). This CDR3 is built from 16 residues. V shed 4 bases, J shed 1 base, and the junction held 6 bases outside the gene matches. CDR3 coding DNA: TGTGCCAGCAGCCCGGGGCTAGCGGGAGGCCAAGAGACCCAGTACTTC. It encodes CASSPGLAGGQETQYF.

The chain recombines TRBV10-3 with TRBJ2-3; 7 nucleotides align to TRBD2. The length of the CDR3 is 16 residues. The ends lost 1 base at V and 0 bases at J; junction bases unmatched: 4. Germline loops: CDR1 ENHRY, CDR2 SYGVKD. The CDR3 loop is CAISELSGTSTDTQYF. For the CDR3, the DNA is TGTGCCATCAGTGAGTTGAGCGGGACCAGCACAGATACGCAGTATTTT.

The chain employs TRBV6-6 and TRBJ1-5; no clear D gene. V shed 0 bases and J shed 2 bases, with 11 bases lying between them. Per germline, CDR1 MNHNY and CDR2 SVGAGI (reference sequence). This CDR3 region has 16 residues. In DNA form, the CDR3 reads TGTGCCAGCAGTTACTCCAAGAAGGGAGGCAATCAGCCCCAGCATTTT. Its protein product is CASSYSKKGGNQPQHF.

The V call is TRBV10-3, the J call TRBJ1-2; possibly TRBD1 for D (5 bases). Germline V lookup: CDR1 ENHRY, CDR2 SYGVKD. This CDR3 spans 13 amino acids. V was trimmed by 10 bases and J by 6 bases, leaving 18 bases between them. CDR3 sequence reads: CATALGGVNGYTF. CDR3 DNA sequence: TGTGCCACCGCTTTGGGGGGAGTAAATGGCTACACCTTC.

The chain recombines TRBV18 with TRBJ2-7; 10 bases are a match to TRBD1. V was pared by 2 bases and J by 6 bases, with 10 bases of the junction left unmatched. The CDR3 spans 16 residues. Germline values: CDR1 KGHSH, CDR2 LQKENI. CDR3 sequence reads: CASSPFEGQGYSEQYF. In nucleotides, the CDR3 is TGTGCCAGCTCACCATTTGAGGGACAGGGGTACAGCGAGCAGTACTTC.

The gene calls are TRBV5-1 and TRBJ1-2; 9 bases line up with TRBD1. Germline V gene sequence: CDR1 SGHRS, CDR2 YFSETQ. CDR3 length equals 15 residues. With V trimmed by 0 bases and J by 2 bases, 2 bases remained unmatched. The CDR3 DNA reads TGCGCCAGCAGCTTGGGGGACAGGGAGAACTATGGCTACACCTTC. Its translation is CASSLGDRENYGYTF. Using reference TRBV5-1 and TRBJ1-2 for the parts outside the CDR3, the full variable domain is KAGVTQTPRYLIKTRGQQVTLSCSPISGHRSVSWYQQTPGQGLQFLFEYFSETQRNKGNFPGRFSGRQFSNSRSEMNVSTLELGDSALYLCASSLGDRENYGYTFGSGTRLTVV.

J is TRBJ2-1 and V is TRBV7-2, with TRBD2 matching over 16 bases. Germline V gives CDR1 SGHTA, CDR2 FQGNSA. This CDR3 contains 18 residues. V gave up 1 base and J gave up 8 bases; unmatched junction bases: 8. CDR3 DNA sequence: TGTGCCAGCAGCTTAGTCTTGGGACTAGCGGGGGGGCCCCATGAGCAGTTCTTC. This gives the protein CASSLVLGLAGGPHEQFF.

The chain links TRBV18 to TRBJ1-4; possibly TRBD1 for D (5 bases). Germline CDR1 reads KGHSH; CDR2 reads LQKENI. Deletions cut 5 bases from V and 8 bases from J, with 12 bases between. CDR3 length: 13 residues. The CDR3 loop reads CASSATVHEKLFF. CDR3 coding DNA: TGTGCCAGCTCAGCGACAGTTCACGAAAAACTGTTTTTT.

The chain recombines TRBV19 with TRBJ1-2; 7 bases fit TRBD1. This CDR3 has 14 residues. The trim removed 6 bases at V and 3 bases at J, leaving 7 bases unmatched. Germline CDR1 is LNHDA and CDR2 is SQIVND (reference sequence). The CDR3 spells CASRTTGLYYGYTF. In DNA form, the CDR3 reads TGTGCCAGTAGGACGACAGGGTTATACTATGGCTACACCTTC.

This clone was seen only once. The chain couples TRBV9 to TRBJ1-2; a weak D match, TRBD1 (6 bases). The V gene's germline CDR1 is SGDLS and CDR2 YYNGEE. The CDR3 loop spans 15 amino acids. V was shortened by 4 bases and J by 4 bases, with 17 bases between the two germline ends. The CDR3, as DNA: TGTGCCAGCAGCACCGGGGACTCCAGGGGCTATGGCTACACCTTC. It translates to CASSTGDSRGYGYTF.

The chain uses TRBV5-6 and TRBJ1-2; 9 bases are a match to TRBD1. The CDR3 loop spans 14 amino acids. Germline values: CDR1 SGHDT, CDR2 YYEEEE. V shed 4 bases and J 6 bases; nucleotides not matched to a gene: 7. CDR3 sequence (DNA): TGTGCCAGCAGCCGCGGGACAGGGTTCGATGGCTACACCTTC. Translation: CASSRGTGFDGYTF. The full variable domain, in which reference TRBV5-6 and TRBJ1-2 provide the parts outside the CDR3, is DAGVTQSPTHLIKTRGQQVTLRCSPKSGHDTVSWYQQALGQGPQFIFQYYEEEERQRGNFPDRFSGHQFPNYSSELNVNALLLGDSALYLCASSRGTGFDGYTFGSGTRLTVV.

The chain is built from TRBV6-5 and TRBJ1-5; D may be TRBD1 (5 bases). This CDR3 has 11 residues. Germline CDR1 and CDR2: MNHEY and SVGAGI. The ends were cut back, 8 bases at V and 5 bases at J, with 7 bases in the middle. The CDR3 nucleotides are TGTGCCAGCGGGGGGGATCAGCCCCAGCATTTT. It translates to CASGGDQPQHF.

Remarks on this clone: Distinct nucleotide sequences in the sample also encode this CDR3. The V gene is TRBV5-1, the J gene TRBJ2-3; 8 nucleotides align to TRBD2. J was trimmed by 3 bases and V by 0 bases; bases with no gene match: 6. Germline V CDR1 and CDR2: SGHRS, YFSETQ. The CDR3 totals 16 residues. The CDR3 is CASSLEAGVATDTQYF. As DNA, the CDR3 is TGCGCCAGCAGCTTGGAAGCGGGAGTGGCAACAGATACGCAGTATTTT.

V is TRBV11-2 and J is TRBJ2-3; 8 positions agree with TRBD2. Trimming cost V 2 bases and J 0 bases; bases outside gene matches: 7. Germline-derived CDR1 and CDR2 are SGHAT and FQNNGV. This CDR3 region has 17 residues. The CDR3 nucleotides read TGTGCCAGCAGCTTAAAAGTCGGGGGGGCTAGCACAGATACGCAGTATTTT. This gives the protein CASSLKVGGASTDTQYF.

The rearrangement joins TRBV6-5 to TRBJ1-1, with no clear D. The CDR3 has 15 residues. Trimming took 2 bases from V and 1 from J, leaving 11 bases between them. Germline CDR1 reads MNHEY; CDR2 reads SVGAGI. The CDR3 nucleotides are TGTGCCAGCAGTTACGGGGTCGTGGCGAACACTGAAGCTTTCTTT. Translation gives CASSYGVVANTEAFF.

The rearrangement links TRBV4-1 to TRBJ2-1; the match to TRBD2 covers 7 bases. This CDR3 has 16 amino acids. Germline V gene lookup returns CDR1 MGHRA and CDR2 YSYEKL. J was trimmed by 8 bases and V by 1 base; bases with no gene match: 11. CDR3 DNA: TGCGCCAGCAGCCAAGCCCGGCGAGTGGGAGGGGATGAGCAGTTCTTC. It yields the protein CASSQARRVGGDEQFF.

On this clone: This sample also contains other DNA sequences that code for the same CDR3. This sequence joins TRBV5-1 and TRBJ2-3; D gene uncertain. Germline CDR1 and CDR2: SGHRS and YFSETQ. CDR3 size: 12 residues. The ends were cut back, 3 bases at V and 1 base at J, with 3 bases in the middle. CDR3 DNA sequence: TGCGCCAGCAGCTCTGGCACAGATACGCAGTATTTT. Translating gives CASSSGTDTQYF. The complete variable domain, with remaining parts taken from reference TRBV5-1 and TRBJ2-3, reads KAGVTQTPRYLIKTRGQQVTLSCSPISGHRSVSWYQQTPGQGLQFLFEYFSETQRNKGNFPGRFSGRQFSNSRSEMNVSTLELGDSALYLCASSSGTDTQYFGPGTRLTVL.